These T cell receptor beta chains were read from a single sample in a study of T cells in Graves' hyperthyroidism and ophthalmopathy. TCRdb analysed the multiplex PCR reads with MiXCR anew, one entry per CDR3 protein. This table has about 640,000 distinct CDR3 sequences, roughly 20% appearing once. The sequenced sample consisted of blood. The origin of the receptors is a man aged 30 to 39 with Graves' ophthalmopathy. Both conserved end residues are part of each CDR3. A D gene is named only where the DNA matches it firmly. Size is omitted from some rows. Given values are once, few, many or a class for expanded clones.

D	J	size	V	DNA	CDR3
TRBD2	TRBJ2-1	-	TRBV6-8	TGTGCCAGCAGTTCGTTGTCCGGGACTAGCGGGAAGGACAATGAGCAGTTCTTC	CASSSLSGTSGKDNEQFF
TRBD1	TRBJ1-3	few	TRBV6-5	TGTGCCAGCAGTTACTGGGACAGCTCTGGAAACACCATATATTTT	CASSYWDSSGNTIYF
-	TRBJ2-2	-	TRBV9	TGTGCCAGCAGGCCTGCTAACACCGGGGAGCTGTTTTTT	CASRPANTGELFF
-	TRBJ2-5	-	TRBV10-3	TGTGCCATCAACCCCGGACCGTCACAAGAGACCCAGTACTTC	CAINPGPSQETQYF
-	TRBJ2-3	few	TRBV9	TGTGCCAGCAGCATCGGGGGAGGAGCAGGAGATACGCAGTATTTT	CASSIGGGAGDTQYF
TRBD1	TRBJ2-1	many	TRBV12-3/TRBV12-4	TGTGCCAGCATCCCGGGACAGGGTACAGATGAGCAGTTCTTC	CASIPGQGTDEQFF
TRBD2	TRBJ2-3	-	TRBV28	TGTGCCAGCAGTCACGGGTGGGACGGGGGGGGTGACACAGATACGCAGTATTTT	CASSHGWDGGGDTDTQYF
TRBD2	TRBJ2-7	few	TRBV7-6	TGTGCCAGCAGCCGCATGCAACTAGCGGGAGGTGGTGAGCAGTACTTC	CASSRMQLAGGGEQYF
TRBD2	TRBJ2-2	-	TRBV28	TGTGCCAGCAGTTTTAGCGGGGTCGGGGAGCTGTTTTTT	CASSFSGVGELFF
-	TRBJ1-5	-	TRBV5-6	TGTGCCAGCAGCTCACGACAGTCCGGCAATCAGCCCCAGCATTTT	CASSSRQSGNQPQHF
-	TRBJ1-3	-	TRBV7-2	TGTGCCAGCAGCTTAGGGCGAAACACCATATATTTT	CASSLGRNTIYF
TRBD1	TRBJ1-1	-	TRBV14	TGTGCCAGCAGCCTTAGACAGGGGAACGGTAAAGCTTTCTTT	CASSLRQGNGKAFF
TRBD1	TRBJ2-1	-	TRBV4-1	TGCGCCAGCAGCCAAGTAGGGACAGGGGTCTACAATGAGCAGTTCTTC	CASSQVGTGVYNEQFF
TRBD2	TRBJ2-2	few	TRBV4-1	TGCGCCAGCAGCCAAGAAGGTAGCGGGACCCCCGGGGAGCTGTTTTTT	CASSQEGSGTPGELFF
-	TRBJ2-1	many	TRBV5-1	TGCGCCAGCAGCTTGATCGTGGGTTTTGAGCAGTTCTTC	CASSLIVGFEQFF
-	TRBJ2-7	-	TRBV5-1	TGCGCCAGCAGCTTGAGTAGCGGATTATCCTACGAGCAGTACTTC	CASSLSSGLSYEQYF
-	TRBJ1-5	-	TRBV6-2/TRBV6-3	TGTGCCAGCAGCCCACTCTGGGGAGGGCTTCAGCCCCAGCATTTT	CASSPLWGGLQPQHF
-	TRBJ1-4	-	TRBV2	TGTGCCAGCAGCCCTCCTTCACAGGCTAGGGAAAAACTGTTTTTT	CASSPPSQAREKLFF
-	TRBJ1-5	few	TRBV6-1	TGTGCCAGCAGTGTCTCTGGGATTCAGCCCCAGCATTTT	CASSVSGIQPQHF
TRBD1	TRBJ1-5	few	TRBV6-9	TGTGCCAGCAGAATCAGGGGGCCTTGTGACAATTATCAGCCCCAGCATTTT	CASRIRGPCDNYQPQHF
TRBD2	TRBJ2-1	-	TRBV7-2	TGTGCCAGCAGCCCAAGAATCCTAGCGGTGGCCTACAATGAGCAGTTCTTC	CASSPRILAVAYNEQFF
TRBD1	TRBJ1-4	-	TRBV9	TGTGCCAGCAGCGTAGCTACGACAGGGGAAAACGAAAAACTGTTTTTT	CASSVATTGENEKLFF
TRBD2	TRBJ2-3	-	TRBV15	TGTGCCACCAGCAGAGATCTAGCGGGAGTGGATACGCAGTATTTT	CATSRDLAGVDTQYF
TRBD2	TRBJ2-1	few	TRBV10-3	TGTGCCATCAGTGAGACTAGCGCGGGTGAGCAGTTCTTC	CAISETSAGEQFF
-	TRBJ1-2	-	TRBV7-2	TGTGCCAGCAGCCCGGAGAAGTATGGCTACACCTTC	CASSPEKYGYTF
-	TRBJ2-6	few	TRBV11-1	TGTGCCAGCAGCTTAGCTTTCCGAAGACTCTCTGGGGCCAACGTCCTGACTTTC	CASSLAFRRLSGANVLTF
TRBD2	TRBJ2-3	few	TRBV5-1	TGCGCCAGCAGCACGGGGGGGGGAGCCTTGAGAACAGATACGCAGTATTTT	CASSTGGGALRTDTQYF
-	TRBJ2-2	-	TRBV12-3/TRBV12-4	TGTGCCAGCAGAGTAGTGGAGTCCGGGGAGCTGTTTTTT	CASRVVESGELFF
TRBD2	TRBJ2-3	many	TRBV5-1	TGCGCCAGCAGCTCGACTAGCGGGAGAGCAGATACGCAGTATTTT	CASSSTSGRADTQYF